This T cell receptor beta chain was identified in a study of CD8+CD57+ T cells in acquired aplastic anemia. Overall study context: CD4+ and CD8+ cells, once sorted, gave DNA averaging about 3 ug. Overall study findings and caveats: Any difference that existed in CD8+ Simpson's diversity between patients and controls was not significant.

The CDR3 has 13 residues. Germline-derived CDR1 and CDR2 are SEHNR and FQNEAQ (reference sequence). The V and J ends lost 4 bases and 8 bases respectively, with 9 bases between them. Patients picked for sequencing had shown CD8+CD57+ cell expansion detected by flow cytometry. None of the patients had been given any therapy when their blood was sampled. For CDR3 and TCR beta VDJ profiling, genomic DNA was the template used. TCRdb redid the calling of the reads with MiXCR, one entry per CDR3 protein. Of some 180,000 distinct CDR3 sequences listed, 48% are singletons. Concerning this clonotype: Its cognate antigen is unknown.

This TCR derives from a human donor with aplastic anemia. The source material was sorted CD4+, CD8+, or CD8+CD57+ T cells (not recorded which) from PBMCs. The V gene is TRBV7-9, the J gene TRBJ1-6, with no clear D. CDR3 coding DNA: TGTGCCAGCAGCTACCTAAGTGATTCACCCCTCCACTTT. This gives the protein CASSYLSDSPLHF. The full variable domain, completed using reference TRBV7-9 and TRBJ1-6, is DTGVSQNPRHKITKRGQNVTFRCDPISEHNRLYWYRQTLGQGPEFLTYFQNEAQLEKSRLLSDRFSAERPKGSFSTLEIQRTEQGDSAMYLCASSYLSDSPLHFGNGTRLTVT.